Ten or more counts support the clone carrying this T cell receptor (beta chain). Its antigen is unknown. The data were obtained in a study of regulatory T cells in long-lasting Graves disease. Whole-study results and caveats: Persistent disease preferred TRBV28, TRBJ1-2 and TRBJ2-5; new disease, TRBV20-1 and TRBJ2-1. Authors noted too few samples as a limitation.

The CDR3 length is 14 residues. Germline loops: CDR1 DFQATT, CDR2 SNEGSKA (reference sequence). The V end was cut by 1 base, the J end by 5 bases, with 15 bases between. Time point reported: persistent/refractory GD, antithyroid drugs over 5 years with positive TRAb. With RNA extracted from PBMCs as input, the TCR library was made. Those enrolled as patients came out of an endocrinology department in Xi'an, China. Building of the TCR beta libraries involved iRepertoire HTBI primers and Arm-PCR of CDR3 regions. TCRdb re-analysed the multiplex PCR reads in MiXCR, keeping a single row per CDR3 protein. The sample records nearly 350,000 distinct CDR3 sequences, about 20% being singletons.

The sequence derives from a female donor with Graves disease. V is TRBV20-1 and J is TRBJ2-7, with D unresolved. The specimen comprised peripheral blood mononuclear cells (PBMCs), sampled when the disease was refractory, from a patient treated with antithyroid drugs. In DNA form, the CDR3 reads TGCAGTGCTAGAGGCTTAAGGAGAGCTGACGAGCAGTACTTC. Amino acids: CSARGLRRADEQYF.